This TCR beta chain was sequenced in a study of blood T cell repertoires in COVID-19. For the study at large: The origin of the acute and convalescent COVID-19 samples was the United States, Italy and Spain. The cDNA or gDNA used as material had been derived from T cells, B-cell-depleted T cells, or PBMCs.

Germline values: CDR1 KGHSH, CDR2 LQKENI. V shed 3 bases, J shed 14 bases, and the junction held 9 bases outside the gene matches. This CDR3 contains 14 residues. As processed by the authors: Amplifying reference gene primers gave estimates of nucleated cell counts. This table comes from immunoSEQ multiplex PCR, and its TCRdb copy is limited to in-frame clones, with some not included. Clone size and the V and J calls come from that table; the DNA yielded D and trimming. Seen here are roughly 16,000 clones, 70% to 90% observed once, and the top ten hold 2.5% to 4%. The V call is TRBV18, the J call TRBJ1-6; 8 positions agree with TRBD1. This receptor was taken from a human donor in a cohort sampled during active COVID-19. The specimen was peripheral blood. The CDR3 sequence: CASSPDRDSRTLHF. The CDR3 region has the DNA TGTGCCAGCTCACCGGACAGGGACAGTCGGACCCTCCACTTT.